This paragraph reports one T cell receptor (beta chain). Antigen specificity is unknown. The entry originates in a study of T cell responses to AZD1222 COVID-19 vaccine. Study results and caveats: Repertoires in all cases were sampled only once the peak T cell response had passed. Only a handful of AZD1222 recipients, roughly six in all, had baseline seropositivity. Among spike-specific TCRs, nearly half reportedly target unmutated variant regions.

The repertoire was sequenced with immunoSEQ multiplex PCR; TCRdb's copy has only in-frame clones and lacks some. The table has about 120,000 clones, more than 70% seen once. V shed 7 bases, J shed 4 bases, and the junction held 13 bases outside the gene matches. The germline V gene has CDR1 ENHRY and CDR2 SYGVKD. There are 15 residues in the CDR3. This clonotype originated in an adult in good health. The gene calls are TRBV10-3 and TRBJ2-7; 7 nucleotides agree with TRBD1. The material was peripheral blood, obtained on day 0 of AZD1222 vaccination. The CDR3 bases are TGTGCCATCACCACAGGGGTCAAAGGCGGGTACGAGCAGTACTTC. Translating it yields CAITTGVKGGYEQYF.